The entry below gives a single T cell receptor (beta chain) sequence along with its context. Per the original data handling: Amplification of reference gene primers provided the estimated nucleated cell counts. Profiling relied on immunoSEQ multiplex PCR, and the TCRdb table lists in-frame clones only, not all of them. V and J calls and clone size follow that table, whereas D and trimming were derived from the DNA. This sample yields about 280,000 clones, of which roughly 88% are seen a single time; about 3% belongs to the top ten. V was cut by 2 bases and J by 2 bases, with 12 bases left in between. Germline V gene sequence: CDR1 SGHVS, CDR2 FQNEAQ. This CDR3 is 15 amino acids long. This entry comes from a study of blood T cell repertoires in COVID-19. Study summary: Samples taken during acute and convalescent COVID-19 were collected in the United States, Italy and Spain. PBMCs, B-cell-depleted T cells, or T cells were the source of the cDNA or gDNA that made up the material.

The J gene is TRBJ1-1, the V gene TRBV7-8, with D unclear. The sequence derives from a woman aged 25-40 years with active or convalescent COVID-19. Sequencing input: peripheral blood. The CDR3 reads CASSLLAQFNTEAFF. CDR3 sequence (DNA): TGTGCCAGCAGCTTACTGGCACAGTTTAACACTGAAGCTTTCTTT.